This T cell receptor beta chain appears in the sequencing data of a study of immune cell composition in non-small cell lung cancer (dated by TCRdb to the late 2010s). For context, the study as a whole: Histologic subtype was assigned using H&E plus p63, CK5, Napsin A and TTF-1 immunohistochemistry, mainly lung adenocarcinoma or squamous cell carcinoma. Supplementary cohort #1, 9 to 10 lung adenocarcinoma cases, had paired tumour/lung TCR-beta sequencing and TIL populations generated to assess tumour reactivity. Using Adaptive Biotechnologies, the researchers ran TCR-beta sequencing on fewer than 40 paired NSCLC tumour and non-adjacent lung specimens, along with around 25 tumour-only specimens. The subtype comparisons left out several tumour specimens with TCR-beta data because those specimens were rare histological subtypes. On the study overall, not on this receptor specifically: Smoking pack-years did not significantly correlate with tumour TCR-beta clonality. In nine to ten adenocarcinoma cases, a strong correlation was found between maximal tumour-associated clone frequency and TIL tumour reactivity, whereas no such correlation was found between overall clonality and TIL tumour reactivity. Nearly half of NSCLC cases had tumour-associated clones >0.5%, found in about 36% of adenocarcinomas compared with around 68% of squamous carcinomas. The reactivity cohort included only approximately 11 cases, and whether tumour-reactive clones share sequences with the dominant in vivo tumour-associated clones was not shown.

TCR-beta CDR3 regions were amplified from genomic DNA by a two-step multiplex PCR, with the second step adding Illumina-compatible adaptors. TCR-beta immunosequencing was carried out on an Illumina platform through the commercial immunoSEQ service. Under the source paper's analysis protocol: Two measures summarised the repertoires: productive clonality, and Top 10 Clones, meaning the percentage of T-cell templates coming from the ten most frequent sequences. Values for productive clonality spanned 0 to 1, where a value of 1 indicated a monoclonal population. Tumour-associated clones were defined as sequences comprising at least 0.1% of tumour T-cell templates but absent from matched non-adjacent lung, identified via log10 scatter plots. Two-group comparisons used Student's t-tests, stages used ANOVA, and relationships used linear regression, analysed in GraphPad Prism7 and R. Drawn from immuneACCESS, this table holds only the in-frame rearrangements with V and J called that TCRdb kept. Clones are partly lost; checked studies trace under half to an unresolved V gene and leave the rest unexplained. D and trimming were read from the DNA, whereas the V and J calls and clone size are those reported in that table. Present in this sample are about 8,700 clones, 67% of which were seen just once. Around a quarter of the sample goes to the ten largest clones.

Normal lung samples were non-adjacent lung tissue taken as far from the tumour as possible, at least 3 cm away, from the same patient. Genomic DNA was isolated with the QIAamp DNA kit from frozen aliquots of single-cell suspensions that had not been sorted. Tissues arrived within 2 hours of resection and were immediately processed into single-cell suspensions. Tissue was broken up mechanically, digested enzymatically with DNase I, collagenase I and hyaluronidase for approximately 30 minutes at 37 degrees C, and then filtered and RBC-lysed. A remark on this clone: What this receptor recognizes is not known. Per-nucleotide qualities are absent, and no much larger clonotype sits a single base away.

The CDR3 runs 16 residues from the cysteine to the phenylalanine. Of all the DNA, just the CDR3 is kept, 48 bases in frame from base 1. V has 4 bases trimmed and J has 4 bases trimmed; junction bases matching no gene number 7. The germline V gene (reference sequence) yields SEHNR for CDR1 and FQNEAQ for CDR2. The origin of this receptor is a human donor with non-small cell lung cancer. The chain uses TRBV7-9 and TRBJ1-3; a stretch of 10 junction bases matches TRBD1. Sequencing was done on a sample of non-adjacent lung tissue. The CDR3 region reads CASSSRQGAKGNTIYF. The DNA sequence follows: TGTGCCAGCAGCTCTCGACAGGGGGCGAAAGGAAACACCATATATTTT.